This TCR beta chain was captured by sequencing in a study of blood T cell repertoires in COVID-19. Method: immunoSEQ multiplex PCR; TCRdb's copy keeps in-frame clones and lacks some. Of 130,000 to 150,000 clones in the sample, around 87% were seen once. This clone appeared once. Losses at the gene ends were 6 bases for V and 5 bases for J; bases not matched to a gene: 10. Germline CDR1 is LNHNV and CDR2 is YYDKDF (reference sequence). CDR3 length: 15 amino acids. Sequenced sample: peripheral blood. The receptor was isolated from a man at least 80 years old with acute or convalescent COVID-19. The genes are TRBV15 and TRBJ1-5, with 7 bases aligning to TRBD1. The CDR3 DNA reads as TGTGCCACCAGACCGAGAGGGCAGGGGGATCAGCCCCAGCATTTT. Amino acids: CATRPRGQGDQPQHF.